The 27 T cell receptor beta chains listed next were all sequenced from one sample in a study of blood T cells in healthy people across ages. The second PCR ran roughly 7 to 12 cycles with a sample-barcoded 5' primer and J-beta primers. From the 5' RACE reads, TCRdb called clonotypes with MiXCR, one entry per CDR3 protein. Of approximately 690,000 distinct CDR3 sequences listed, 40% to 50% are singletons. Sequences were obtained from blood. Receptors originate from an elderly man in good health.

V gene TRBV21-1 combines with J gene TRBJ2-4; TRBD2 is the table's D call and was not checked against the DNA. The J call may be wrong; the DNA end is better matched by TRBJ2-7. TRBV21-1 is listed as a pseudogene. The CDR3 length is 16 residues. DNA of the CDR3: TGTGCCAGCAGGGGACTAGCGGGGGGCAGACCCTACGAGCAGTACTTC. Its protein is CASRGLAGGRPYEQYF.

V and J are TRBV7-3 and TRBJ2-5, with 12 bases matching TRBD1. The CDR3 spans 15 residues. Unmatched junction bases numbered 3, after V lost 2 bases and J lost 5 bases. Germline V gene sequence: CDR1 SGHTA, CDR2 FQGTGA. CDR3: CASSLGDRGPETQYF. The CDR3 bases are TGTGCCAGCAGCTTAGGGGACAGGGGGCCCGAGACCCAGTACTTC.

The V gene is TRBV12-3 or TRBV12-4, the J gene TRBJ1-2; D unresolved. The CDR3 totals 13 residues. The V gene lost 2 bases and the J gene lost 7 bases, with 11 bases spanning the gap. In DNA form, the CDR3 reads TGTGCCAGCAGTTTATTGCAATTGGGTGGCTACACCTTC. It codes for CASSLLQLGGYTF.

The table lists this clonotype with a few counts. The chain carries TRBV27 and TRBJ2-7; D is possibly TRBD1 or TRBD2 (5 bases each). V was pared by 6 bases and J by 1 base, with 19 bases between. Looked up from germline, CDR1 is MNHEY and CDR2 is SMNVEV (reference sequence). The CDR3 has 16 residues. CDR3 loop: CASRSRDGRFSYEQYF. The CDR3 nucleotides read TGTGCCAGCAGAAGCCGGGACGGAAGATTTTCCTACGAGCAGTACTTC.

This clonotype has only a few counts. The chain uses TRBV7-2 and TRBJ1-6; tentatively, D is TRBD1 (5 bases). There are 18 residues in the CDR3. CDR1 and CDR2 (germline): SGHTA, FQGNSA. V was pared by 1 base and J by 3 bases, with 16 bases between. The CDR3 DNA reads TGTGCCAGCAGCTTAGATGGTGTAGGGGCGAACTATAATTCACCCCTCCACTTT. Encoded protein: CASSLDGVGANYNSPLHF.

This chain joins TRBV7-2 and TRBJ2-3; possibly TRBD2 for D (5 bases). Trimming cost V 6 bases and J 1 base, with 11 bases left between them. CDR3 size: 14 residues. CDR1 is SGHTA and CDR2 is FQGNSA in the germline V gene. CDR3: CASSPSRGTDTQYF. CDR3 DNA: TGTGCCAGCAGTCCTAGCCGCGGCACAGATACGCAGTATTTT. Supplemented by reference TRBV7-2 and TRBJ2-3, the full variable domain reads GAGVSQSPSNKVTEKGKDVELRCDPISGHTALYWYRQSLGQGLEFLIYFQGNSAPDKSGLPSDRFSAERTGGSVSTLTIQRTQQEDSAVYLCASSPSRGTDTQYFGPGTRLTVL.

This clonotype was seen a few times. The chain employs TRBV3-1 and TRBJ1-2; D may be TRBD1 (5 bases). The V and J ends lost 3 bases and 10 bases respectively, with 21 bases between them. Germline CDR1 and CDR2: LGHDT and YNNKEL (reference sequence). The CDR3 loop spans 15 amino acids. CDR3 amino acids: CASSQRDRVAGVYTF. For the CDR3, the DNA is TGTGCCAGCAGCCAGCGGGACCGAGTGGCCGGAGTCTACACCTTC. The entire variable domain, with the rest obtained from reference TRBV3-1 and TRBJ1-2, is as follows: DTAVSQTPKYLVTQMGNDKSIKCEQNLGHDTMYWYKQDSKKFLKIMFSYNNKELIINETVPNRFSPKSPDKAHLNLHINSLELGDSAVYFCASSQRDRVAGVYTFGSGTRLTVV.

This clonotype was seen a few times. V usage is TRBV9 and J usage is TRBJ1-2; perhaps TRBD1 as D (5 bases). Germline V lookup: CDR1 SGDLS, CDR2 YYNGEE. V dropped 3 bases and J dropped 11 bases, with 20 bases sitting between them. The CDR3 sequence is 14 residues long. The CDR3 reads CASSGGGAGQTYTF. The CDR3 DNA reads TGTGCCAGCAGCGGAGGAGGGGCCGGCCAAACATACACCTTC.

The CDR3 DNA reads TGTGCCAGCAGACCTTCCATAGCGGGAGTAGAGACCCAGTTCTTC. Protein product: CASRPSIAGVETQFF. This rearrangement joins TRBV11-1 to TRBJ2-1, with 9 positions matching TRBD2. Looked up from germline, CDR1 is SGHAT and CDR2 is FQDESV (reference sequence). The CDR3 covers 15 residues. V lost 6 bases, J lost 13 bases, and 16 bases stayed unmatched.

The chain recombines TRBV27 with TRBJ1-2; D may be TRBD1 (5 bases). This CDR3 is built from 13 residues. Germline lookup yields CDR1 MNHEY and CDR2 SMNVEV (reference sequence). Trimming removed 4 bases from V and 6 bases from J, with 12 bases in between. CDR3 region: CASSSHRTNGYTF. The CDR3 DNA follows: TGTGCCAGCAGTTCTCACAGGACAAATGGCTACACCTTC.

The chain couples TRBV18 to TRBJ1-4, with TRBD1 identical over 8 bases. Germline-derived CDR1 and CDR2 are KGHSH and LQKENI. The CDR3 length is 16 residues. V lost 0 bases, J lost 0 bases, and 0 bases stayed unmatched. CDR3 residues: CASSPPGQATNEKLFF. The CDR3 DNA reads TGTGCCAGCTCACCACCGGGACAGGCAACTAATGAAAAACTGTTTTTT.

J is TRBJ2-1 and V is TRBV3-1; 11 nucleotides agree with TRBD1. The germline V gene has CDR1 LGHDT and CDR2 YNNKEL (reference sequence). After removal of 4 bases from V and 6 bases from J, the junction contained 5 bases not matched to a gene. CDR3 length equals 15 residues. CDR3 sequence reads: CASSPAGQGGNEQFF. CDR3 coding DNA: TGTGCCAGCAGCCCGGCGGGACAGGGGGGCAATGAGCAGTTCTTC.

The chain recombines TRBV20-1 with TRBJ1-6, with TRBD1 identical over 10 bases. Germline lookup yields CDR1 DFQATT and CDR2 SNEGSKA (reference sequence). CDR3 length equals 15 residues. J lost 8 bases, V lost 3 bases, and 7 bases had no gene match. As DNA, the CDR3 is TGCAGTGCTAGGACTCCGGGACAGGGGTATTCACCCCTCCACTTT. This gives the protein CSARTPGQGYSPLHF.

V and J are TRBV7-7 and TRBJ2-1, with 7 bases identical to TRBD1. V lost 1 base and J lost 9; bases outside the gene matches: 6. The CDR3 runs to 14 residues. CDR1 and CDR2 (germline): SSHAT, FNYEAQ (reference sequence). The CDR3 sequence is CASSLETRGTEQFF. CDR3 DNA: TGTGCCAGCAGCTTAGAGACCAGGGGGACTGAGCAGTTCTTC.

CDR3 bases: TGCAGCGTTGGGACCGCCCTTAACACCGGGGAGCTGTTTTTT. Translation gives CSVGTALNTGELFF. The chain uses TRBV29-1 and TRBJ2-2; unclear D gene. There are 14 residues in the CDR3. Trimming left V 4 bases short and J 2 bases short, with 11 bases between. Germline V gene lookup returns CDR1 SQVTM and CDR2 ANQGSEA.

V usage is TRBV7-9 and J usage is TRBJ2-5; 12 nucleotides match TRBD2. CDR1 is SEHNR and CDR2 is FQNEAQ in the germline V gene (reference sequence). Trimming cost V 4 bases and J 2 bases; bases outside gene matches: 5. The CDR3 is made up of 16 amino acids. In DNA, the CDR3 is TGTGCCAGCAGCTCCGAGACTAGCGGGGGACAAGAGACCCAGTACTTC. It translates to CASSSETSGGQETQYF.

This clonotype has a handful of counts. The chain combines TRBV6-4 with TRBJ1-2; 8 nucleotides agree with TRBD1. Looked up from germline, CDR1 is MRHNA and CDR2 is SNTAGT. Trimming removed 8 bases from V and 2 bases from J; junction bases left unmatched: 10. The CDR3 totals 15 residues. The CDR3: CASRPNRQGNYGYTF. The CDR3 region has the DNA TGTGCCAGCCGCCCAAATAGACAGGGGAACTATGGCTACACCTTC.

The CDR3 DNA sequence: TGCAGTGCTTCCCCGACTAGCGGGGGGTGGGAGCAGTTCTTC. Translation: CSASPTSGGWEQFF. The genes are TRBV20-1 and TRBJ2-1, with TRBD2 matching over 13 bases. Germline assignment: CDR1 DFQATT and CDR2 SNEGSKA (reference sequence). The CDR3 spans 14 residues. V was pared by 5 bases and J by 10 bases, with 8 bases of the junction left unmatched.

The V and J genes are TRBV28 and TRBJ1-1, with 7 bases that match TRBD1. This CDR3 spans 14 amino acids. J gave up 7 bases and V 2 bases, and 7 bases lay outside the gene matches. Germline assignment: CDR1 MDHEN and CDR2 SYDVKM. CDR3 sequence reads: CASSLPDRDGEAFF. DNA of the CDR3: TGTGCCAGCAGTTTACCCGACAGGGATGGTGAAGCTTTCTTT. Combining the CDR3 with reference TRBV28 and TRBJ1-1 gives the whole variable domain DVKVTQSSRYLVKRTGEKVFLECVQDMDHENMFWYRQDPGLGLRLIYFSYDVKMKEKGDIPEGYSVSREKKERFSLILESASTNQTSMYLCASSLPDRDGEAFFGQGTRLTVV.

This chain uses TRBV15 with TRBJ2-1, with 12 bases identical to TRBD2. CDR1 is LNHNV and CDR2 is YYDKDF in the germline V gene (reference sequence). CDR3 size: 18 residues. The J segment lost 8 bases and the V segment lost 1 base, leaving 12 bases of the junction unmatched. CDR3 sequence: CATSRGGGGLAGAHEQFF. CDR3 in DNA: TGTGCCACCAGCAGAGGGGGAGGGGGACTAGCGGGCGCTCATGAGCAGTTCTTC.

The chain joins TRBV12-3 or TRBV12-4 to TRBJ1-5, with TRBD1 as a possible D gene (6 bases). Trimming left V 6 bases short and J 0 bases short, with 15 bases between. The CDR3 runs to 16 residues. The chain's CDR3 is CASRARTVNSNQPQHF. CDR3 sequence (DNA): TGTGCCAGCAGAGCTCGGACAGTCAATAGCAATCAGCCCCAGCATTTT.

The sample holds a few counts of this clonotype. This CDR3 reads CASSLSEGQGILYERIYEQYF. The CDR3 DNA reads as TGTGCCAGCAGCCTCTCCGAGGGACAGGGGATTTTGTACGAAAGAATCTACGAGCAGTACTTC. The chain joins TRBV3-1 to TRBJ2-7, with 10 bases identical to TRBD1. CDR3 size: 21 residues. Germline V lookup: CDR1 LGHDT, CDR2 YNNKEL (reference sequence). The V gene end was trimmed by 4 bases and the J gene end by 3 bases; junction bases not matched to a gene: 24.

This chain joins TRBV12-3 or TRBV12-4 and TRBJ1-2; TRBD1 aligns across 9 bases. This CDR3 region has 12 residues. The V gene end was trimmed by 6 bases and the J gene end by 8 bases; junction bases not matched to a gene: 4. Here the CDR3 DNA reads TGTGCCAGCAGCCAGGGACAGGGCGGCTACACCTTC. This encodes CASSQGQGGYTF.

This rearrangement joins TRBV6-2 or TRBV6-3 to TRBJ2-7, with TRBD2 matching over 7 bases. Germline V CDR1 and CDR2: MNHEY, SVGEGT. The CDR3 consists of 13 residues. The junction had 4 bases not matched to a gene; V was cut back by 5 bases and J by 3 bases. Written as DNA, the CDR3 is TGTGCCAGCAGTCGGGAGGTAGGCTACGAGCAGTACTTC. This gives the protein CASSREVGYEQYF.

For the CDR3, the DNA is TGTGCCAGCAGTTACTCTATTTCCTTAGCGGGGGGGCCGTCCTACAATGAGCAGTTCTTC. Its translation: CASSYSISLAGGPSYNEQFF. This sequence joins TRBV6-2 or TRBV6-3 and TRBJ2-1; 11 bases map to TRBD2. V lost 0 bases, J lost 1 base, and 11 bases stayed unmatched. Germline V gene lookup returns CDR1 MNHEY and CDR2 SVGEGT. This CDR3 is 20 amino acids long.

V is TRBV30 and J is TRBJ2-3, with D perhaps matching TRBD2 (7 bases). The ends were cut back, 1 base at V and 2 bases at J, with 10 bases in the middle. Germline V lookup: CDR1 GTSNPN, CDR2 SVGIG (reference sequence). The CDR3 runs to 14 residues. CDR3 loop: CAWSGGGYTDTQYF. As DNA, the CDR3 is TGTGCCTGGAGTGGCGGGGGCTACACAGATACGCAGTATTTT. The whole variable domain, remainder taken from reference TRBV30 and TRBJ2-3, is SQTIHQWPATLVQPVGSPLSLECTVEGTSNPNLYWYRQAAGRGLQLLFYSVGIGQISSEVPQNLSASRPQDRQFILSSKKLLLSDSGFYLCAWSGGGYTDTQYFGPGTRLTVL.

This chain links TRBV20-1 with TRBJ2-5; 8 bases are shared with TRBD1. The V gene's germline CDR1 is DFQATT and CDR2 SNEGSKA (reference sequence). Trimming at V came to 6 bases and at J to 5 bases, leaving 17 bases not matched to a gene. The CDR3 is 16 residues long. CDR3 region: CSATLPGGLKAETQYF. In DNA, the CDR3 is TGCAGTGCAACACTTCCAGGGGGCCTAAAAGCGGAGACCCAGTACTTC.